Detailed here is one T cell receptor beta chain. Its antigen is not identified. Germline assignment: CDR1 DFQATT and CDR2 SNEGSKA (reference sequence). Germline trimming cut 2 bases from V and 4 bases from J; bases unmatched to any gene: 6. The length of the CDR3 is 17 residues. The record originates from a study of response to subunit inactivated influenza vaccine. Study-wide results and limits: Every seasonal influenza vaccination brings in few new T cells, the authors suggested.

Each CDR3 protein gets one entry after TCRdb re-called the RT-PCR reads with MiXCR. This sample yields hundreds of thousands of distinct CDR3 sequences, of which about 25% are seen a single time; 1.5% to 2% belongs to the top ten. The source was CD4+ T cells sorted from PBMCs, collected about 5 days after vaccination. The receptor was derived from a man between 45 and 60 years old who received an inactivated influenza vaccine. The chain recombines TRBV20-1 with TRBJ2-1; 15 positions agree with TRBD2. CDR3: CSARPGLAGGMYNEQFF. In DNA, the CDR3 is TGCAGTGCTAGACCTGGACTAGCGGGAGGGATGTACAATGAGCAGTTCTTC.